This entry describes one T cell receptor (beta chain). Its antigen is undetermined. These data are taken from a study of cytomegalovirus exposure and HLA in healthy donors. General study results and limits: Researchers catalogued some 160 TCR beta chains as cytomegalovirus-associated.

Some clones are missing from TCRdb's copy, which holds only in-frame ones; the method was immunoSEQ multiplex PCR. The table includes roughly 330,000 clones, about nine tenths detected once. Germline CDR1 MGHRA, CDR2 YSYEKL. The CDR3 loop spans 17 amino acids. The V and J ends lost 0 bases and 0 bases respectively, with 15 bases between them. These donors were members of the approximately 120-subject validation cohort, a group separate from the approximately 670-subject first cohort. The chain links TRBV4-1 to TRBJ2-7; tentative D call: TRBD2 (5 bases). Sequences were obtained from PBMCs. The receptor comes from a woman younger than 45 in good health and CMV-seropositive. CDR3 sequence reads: CASSQESGTSISYEQYF. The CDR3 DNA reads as TGCGCCAGCAGCCAAGAGTCGGGAACTTCTATCTCCTACGAGCAGTACTTC.